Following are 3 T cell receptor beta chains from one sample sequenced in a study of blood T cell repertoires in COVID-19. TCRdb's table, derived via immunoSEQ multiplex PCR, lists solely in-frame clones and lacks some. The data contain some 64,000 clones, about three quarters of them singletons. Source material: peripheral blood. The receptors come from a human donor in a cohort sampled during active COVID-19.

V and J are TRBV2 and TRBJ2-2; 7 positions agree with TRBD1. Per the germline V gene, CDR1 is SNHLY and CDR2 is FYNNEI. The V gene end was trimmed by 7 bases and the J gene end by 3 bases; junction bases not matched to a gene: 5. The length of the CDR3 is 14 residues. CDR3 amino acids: CASTRTGDTGELFF. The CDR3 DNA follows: TGTGCCAGCACCCGGACAGGCGACACCGGGGAGCTGTTTTTT.

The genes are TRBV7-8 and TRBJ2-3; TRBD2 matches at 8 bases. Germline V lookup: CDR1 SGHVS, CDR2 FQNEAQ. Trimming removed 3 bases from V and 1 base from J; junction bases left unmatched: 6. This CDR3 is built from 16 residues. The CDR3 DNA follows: TGTGCCAGCAGCTTGGGGCCAGCGGGGGGCACAGATACGCAGTATTTT. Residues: CASSLGPAGGTDTQYF.

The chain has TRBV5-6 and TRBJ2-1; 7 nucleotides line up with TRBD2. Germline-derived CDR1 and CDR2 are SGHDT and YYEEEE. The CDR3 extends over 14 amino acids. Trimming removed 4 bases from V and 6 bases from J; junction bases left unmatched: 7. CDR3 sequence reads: CASSLSGVLNEQFF. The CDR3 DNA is TGTGCCAGCAGCCTAAGCGGGGTGCTCAATGAGCAGTTCTTC. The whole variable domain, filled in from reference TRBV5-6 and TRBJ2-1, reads DAGVTQSPTHLIKTRGQQVTLRCSPKSGHDTVSWYQQALGQGPQFIFQYYEEEERQRGNFPDRFSGHQFPNYSSELNVNALLLGDSALYLCASSLSGVLNEQFFGPGTRLTVL.